Below, 25 T cell receptor beta chains from the same sample are listed, as sequenced in a study of spatial heterogeneity in lung cancer. Specified time point: sample taken at primary tumor resection. General study findings and limits: Counts that tracked tumor mutation counts were those of expanded intratumoral alpha and beta TCRs.

TCRdb independently ran MiXCR on the 5' RACE reads; one entry per CDR3 protein. The table has a few thousand distinct CDR3 sequences, around 5% seen once. No antigen is known for these receptors. The sequencing used lung tumor tissue, collected at surgery. These TCRs come from a male donor with early-stage non-small cell lung cancer.

By share of the sample, this clonotype is medium-sized (0.01 to 0.1%). This beta chain is off target for a library built for alpha chains, so its abundance means little. This chain joins TRBV20-1 and TRBJ1-1; TRBD1 aligns across 8 bases. The germline V gene encodes CDR1 DFQATT and CDR2 SNEGSKA (reference sequence). V lost 5 bases and J lost 4; bases outside the gene matches: 9. The CDR3 runs to 14 residues. The CDR3 sequence is CSARGRQGRTEAFF. The CDR3 DNA reads as TGCAGTGCTCGTGGGCGACAGGGGCGCACTGAAGCTTTCTTT.

By share, this clonotype ranks as medium-sized. Found in a library prepared for alpha chains, this beta chain is an off-target read, and its abundance has little meaning. The chain has TRBV18 and TRBJ2-7; no clear D. V was shortened by 2 bases and J by 6 bases, with 17 bases between the two germline ends. This CDR3 contains 15 residues. CDR1 and CDR2 (germline): KGHSH, LQKENI. The CDR3 bases are TGTGCCAGCTCACCAGCTACAGCACCTACAGCCGAGCAGTACTTC. Its translation is CASSPATAPTAEQYF.

This clonotype is classed as medium-sized. Within a library made for alpha chains, this beta chain is off target, and its count is uninformative. The V gene is TRBV29-1, the J gene TRBJ1-2; 10 nucleotides agree with TRBD1. In germline, CDR1 is SQVTM, CDR2 ANQGSEA. V dropped 2 bases and J dropped 4; count of bases not matched to a gene: 4. CDR3 size: 14 residues. The CDR3 loop is CSVERDRGSYGYTF. The CDR3 DNA follows: TGCAGCGTTGAAAGGGACAGGGGTTCCTATGGCTACACCTTC.

This clonotype qualifies as medium-sized (0.01 to 0.1%). A library prepared for alpha chains yielded this beta chain as an off-target read; its size is of little meaning. This chain uses TRBV29-1 with TRBJ2-1, with D possibly matching TRBD2 (6 bases). The CDR3 spans 16 residues. V lost 6 bases to trimming and J lost 8 bases, with 26 bases between them. Germline assignment: CDR1 SQVTM and CDR2 ANQGSEA. CDR3 region: CSVAHFNGSKIDEQFF. In nucleotides, the CDR3 is TGCAGCGTGGCCCATTTTAACGGGAGTAAAATCGATGAGCAGTTCTTC.

This clonotype was recorded many times. This beta chain appears as a stray read in a library generated for alpha chains; its size is not informative. The V call is TRBV20-1, the J call TRBJ2-5; D remains unclear. Germline loops: CDR1 DFQATT, CDR2 SNEGSKA (reference sequence). V lost 0 bases, J lost 2 bases, and 31 bases lay in between. The CDR3 loop spans 21 amino acids. The CDR3 here is CSARDRRPDQETRPDQETQYF. The CDR3 DNA reads as TGCAGTGCTAGAGATAGGCGGCCAGATCAAGAGACCCGGCCAGATCAAGAGACCCAGTACTTC.

This clonotype is labeled medium-sized (0.01 to 0.1%). This beta chain lies outside the target of a library built for alpha chains; its clone size means little. The V gene is TRBV7-9, the J gene TRBJ1-3, with D hard to call. The CDR3 is 15 residues long. V was clipped by 4 bases and J by 0 bases, with 10 bases between them. Germline V CDR1 and CDR2: SEHNR, FQNEAQ (reference sequence). The CDR3 reads CASSSRENSGNTIYF. CDR3 coding DNA: TGTGCCAGCAGCTCCCGGGAAAACTCTGGAAACACCATATATTTT.

By share of the sample, this clonotype is medium-sized (0.01 to 0.1%). This beta chain is a stray read from a library made for alpha chains; its abundance is not meaningful. This rearrangement joins TRBV20-1 to TRBJ1-2, with a tentative D call TRBD1 (5 bases). Germline V gives CDR1 DFQATT, CDR2 SNEGSKA (reference sequence). The CDR3 is made up of 14 amino acids. V lost 1 base to trimming and J lost 0 bases, with 9 bases between them. CDR3 amino acids: CSARAGEANYGYTF. CDR3 sequence (DNA): TGCAGTGCTAGAGCGGGGGAAGCTAACTATGGCTACACCTTC.

Worth noting for this clonotype: Little can be read into the size of this beta chain, an off-target read in a library designed for alpha chains. This sequence joins TRBV27 and TRBJ2-7, with D perhaps TRBD1 (6 bases). This CDR3 spans 14 amino acids. CDR1 and CDR2 from the germline V gene are MNHEY and SMNVEV (reference sequence). Trimming took 3 bases from V and 0 from J, leaving 9 bases between them. CDR3: CASSFQGSSYEQYF. CDR3 nucleotide sequence: TGTGCCAGCAGTTTCCAGGGGAGCTCCTACGAGCAGTACTTC.

This clonotype was seen at least ten times. With the library built for alpha chains, this beta chain is off target and its frequency is not meaningful. The chain uses TRBV28 and TRBJ2-2; 9 bases map to TRBD1. There are 17 residues in the CDR3. With 5 bases clipped from V and 0 bases from J, the junction kept 7 bases outside the gene matches. Germline loops: CDR1 MDHEN, CDR2 SYDVKM. For the CDR3, the DNA is TGTGCCAGCAGTCGGACAGGGGCCCCCTCGAACACCGGGGAGCTGTTTTTT. This codes for CASSRTGAPSNTGELFF. Full variable domain (outside the CDR3, taken from reference TRBV28 and TRBJ2-2): DVKVTQSSRYLVKRTGEKVFLECVQDMDHENMFWYRQDPGLGLRLIYFSYDVKMKEKGDIPEGYSVSREKKERFSLILESASTNQTSMYLCASSRTGAPSNTGELFFGEGSRLTVL.

This clonotype occurred a few times. This beta chain is an off-target read within a library intended for alpha chains, so its frequency means little. The rearrangement joins TRBV7-8 to TRBJ2-3; 7 nucleotides match TRBD2. Germline loops: CDR1 SGHVS, CDR2 FQNEAQ. V was clipped by 1 base and J by 2 bases; unmatched bases: 3. The length of the CDR3 is 15 residues. The CDR3 spells CASSLGAGVTDTQYF. The DNA of the CDR3 is TGTGCCAGCAGCTTAGGGGCGGGGGTCACAGATACGCAGTATTTT.

This clonotype was recorded many times. This beta chain is off target for a library built for alpha chains, so its abundance means little. The V call is TRBV3-1, the J call TRBJ2-7, with 7 bases that match TRBD2. This CDR3 is 16 amino acids long. Germline values: CDR1 LGHDT, CDR2 YNNKEL (reference sequence). Trimming took 1 base from V and 0 from J; bases not matched to a gene: 6. CDR3: CASSQVQRGLSYEQYF. DNA of the CDR3: TGTGCCAGCAGCCAAGTTCAGCGGGGCCTCTCCTACGAGCAGTACTTC.

Relative to its sample, this clonotype is medium-sized. This beta chain represents an off-target read in a library built for alpha chains; its size is of limited meaning. This chain links TRBV3-1 with TRBJ1-4, with 7 bases lining up with TRBD1. Germline V gene lookup returns CDR1 LGHDT and CDR2 YNNKEL (reference sequence). V dropped 3 bases and J dropped 8; count of bases not matched to a gene: 12. This CDR3 spans 16 amino acids. The CDR3 loop is CASSQSLTGLGEKLFF. CDR3 DNA sequence: TGTGCCAGCAGCCAGTCCTTGACAGGGTTGGGGGAAAAACTGTTTTTT.

Of note for this clonotype: This beta chain is a stray read from a library made for alpha chains; its abundance is not meaningful. The chain links TRBV20-1 to TRBJ2-3, with TRBD2 as a possible D gene (6 bases). Trimming cost V 0 bases and J 2 bases, with 27 bases left between them. The CDR3 extends over 20 amino acids. Germline CDR1 DFQATT, CDR2 SNEGSKA (reference sequence). CDR3 sequence: CSARDFGRAGKMTSTDTQYF. DNA for the CDR3: TGCAGTGCTAGAGATTTTGGTCGGGCGGGGAAAATGACTTCCACAGATACGCAGTATTTT.

This clonotype was seen more than once but under ten times. This beta chain turned up in a library designed for alpha chains; as an off-target read, its abundance says little. The V call is TRBV25-1, the J call TRBJ1-5; D is ambiguous. This CDR3 comprises 13 residues. Trimming took 6 bases from V and 4 from J, leaving 10 bases between them. Germline CDR1 MGHDK, CDR2 SYGVNS. This CDR3 is CASRGNWNQPQHF. The CDR3 DNA reads TGTGCCAGCAGGGGTAATTGGAATCAGCCCCAGCATTTT.

Regarding this clonotype: Little can be read into the size of this beta chain, an off-target read in a library designed for alpha chains. The chain joins TRBV5-5 to TRBJ2-2; TRBD2 might be the D (5 bases). CDR3 length: 16 amino acids. CDR1 is SGHKS and CDR2 is YYEKEE in the germline V gene (reference sequence). V dropped 2 bases and J dropped 6 bases, with 17 bases sitting between them. CDR3 amino acids: CASSFSGLRTPGELFF. The DNA of the CDR3 is TGTGCCAGCAGCTTCTCCGGACTCCGGACCCCCGGGGAGCTGTTTTTT.

This clonotype was counted at least ten times. For a library built for alpha chains, this beta chain is a stray read; little rests on its size. This chain uses TRBV11-2 with TRBJ2-3, with 7 bases that match TRBD2. The length of the CDR3 is 15 residues. Germline loops: CDR1 SGHAT, CDR2 FQNNGV. V dropped 1 base and J dropped 5; count of bases not matched to a gene: 6. The CDR3 here is CASSLVGGRGDTQYF. CDR3 nucleotides: TGTGCCAGCAGCTTAGTCGGGGGGAGGGGAGATACGCAGTATTTT.

There are many counts of this clonotype. Little can be read into the size of this beta chain, an off-target read in a library designed for alpha chains. V usage is TRBV29-1 and J usage is TRBJ1-4, with TRBD1 as a possible D gene (6 bases). V gave up 4 bases and J gave up 6 bases, with 12 bases separating them. Germline CDR1 is SQVTM and CDR2 is ANQGSEA. CDR3 length: 13 amino acids. The CDR3 spells CSVGRGGDEKLFF. As DNA, the CDR3 is TGCAGCGTTGGTCGAGGGGGAGATGAAAAACTGTTTTTT.

This clonotype was seen ten or more times. Being off target in a library aimed at alpha chains, this beta chain has a size of little meaning. The chain links TRBV20-1 to TRBJ2-5, with 7 bases identical to TRBD2. The V gene end was trimmed by 6 bases and the J gene end by 5 bases; junction bases not matched to a gene: 6. CDR1 and CDR2 (germline): DFQATT, SNEGSKA (reference sequence). This CDR3 contains 12 residues. CDR3 in amino acids: CSARTSAETQYF. The CDR3 nucleotides are TGCAGTGCCAGGACTAGTGCGGAGACCCAGTACTTC.

This clonotype was seen ten or more times. The size of this beta chain means little, since it is a stray read in a library made for alpha chains. The rearrangement joins TRBV3-1 to TRBJ1-1; TRBD1 is a possible D gene (6 bases). The length of the CDR3 is 14 residues. The germline CDR1 and CDR2 sequences are LGHDT and YNNKEL (reference sequence). Trimming removed 3 bases at V and 7 bases at J, with 15 bases between. CDR3 sequence (DNA): TGTGCCAGCAGCCAGGGACAAGGGGGAAGTGAAGCTTTCTTT. Translating gives CASSQGQGGSEAFF.

This clonotype was found many times. This beta chain came through as a stray read in a library set up for alpha chains, and its size says little. The DNA of the CDR3 is TGTGCCAGCAGCTCCCGGAGGGGAGTCGGTGGCTACACCTTC. It yields the protein CASSSRRGVGGYTF. The rearrangement uses TRBV9 and TRBJ1-2; possible D gene TRBD1, 5 bases. This CDR3 region has 14 residues. V lost 4 bases and J lost 7, with 17 bases in between. Germline-derived CDR1 and CDR2 are SGDLS and YYNGEE. Full variable domain (remainder filled in from reference TRBV9 and TRBJ1-2): DSGVTQTPKHLITATGQRVTLRCSPRSGDLSVYWYQQSLDQGLQFLIQYYNGEERAKGNILERFSAQQFPDLHSELNLSSLELGDSALYFCASSSRRGVGGYTFGSGTRLTVV.

As for this clonotype: This beta chain appears as a stray read in a library generated for alpha chains; its size is not informative. V and J are TRBV12-3 or TRBV12-4 and TRBJ1-1; weak D call: TRBD1 (5 bases). The CDR3 extends over 14 amino acids. Trimming left V 2 bases short and J 0 bases short, with 7 bases between. The CDR3 loop reads CASSLQGLNTEAFF. CDR3 nucleotide sequence: TGTGCCAGCAGTTTACAGGGATTGAACACTGAAGCTTTCTTT.

This clonotype has at least ten counts. Since the library was made to target alpha chains, this beta chain is a stray read and its abundance is not meaningful. The chain couples TRBV4-2 to TRBJ2-5; D may be TRBD1 (5 bases). The CDR3 is made up of 13 amino acids. In germline, CDR1 is LGHNA, CDR2 YNFKEQ. Trimming removed 1 base at V and 4 bases at J, with 7 bases between. The CDR3 nucleotides are TGTGCCAGCAGCCAAGTAAGGGGAGAGACCCAGTACTTC. This encodes CASSQVRGETQYF.

This clonotype was observed many times. This beta chain is a stray sequence in a library constructed for alpha chains; its clone size is not meaningful. J is TRBJ2-1 and V is TRBV20-1; 13 bases map to TRBD2. This CDR3 is 16 amino acids long. CDR1 is DFQATT and CDR2 is SNEGSKA in the germline V gene (reference sequence). Germline trimming cut 4 bases from V and 4 bases from J; bases unmatched to any gene: 7. CDR3 sequence (DNA): TGCAGTGCTATCGGGACTAGCGGGACCATGTACAATGAGCAGTTCTTC. Protein sequence: CSAIGTSGTMYNEQFF.

At least ten counts were recorded for this clonotype. Because this beta chain is a stray read in a library intended to capture alpha chains, its abundance should not be given much weight. This rearrangement joins TRBV7-8 to TRBJ2-3, with unresolved D. The length of the CDR3 is 12 residues. V lost 3 bases, J lost 3 bases, and 4 bases lay in between. In germline, CDR1 is SGHVS, CDR2 FQNEAQ. Here the CDR3 DNA reads TGTGCCAGCAGCTTCGTGACAGATACGCAGTATTTT. Translated: CASSFVTDTQYF.

The table lists this clonotype with many counts. Being off target in a library aimed at alpha chains, this beta chain has a size of little meaning. The chain employs TRBV10-1 and TRBJ2-1; 8 bases fit TRBD1. The ends lost 5 bases at V and 6 bases at J; junction bases unmatched: 12. There are 16 residues in the CDR3. Germline CDR1 is WNHNN and CDR2 is SYGVQD (reference sequence). CDR3 coding DNA: TGCGCCAGCAGTCCTCGACAGGGGTTAAGGTCCAATGAGCAGTTCTTC. This translates into CASSPRQGLRSNEQFF.